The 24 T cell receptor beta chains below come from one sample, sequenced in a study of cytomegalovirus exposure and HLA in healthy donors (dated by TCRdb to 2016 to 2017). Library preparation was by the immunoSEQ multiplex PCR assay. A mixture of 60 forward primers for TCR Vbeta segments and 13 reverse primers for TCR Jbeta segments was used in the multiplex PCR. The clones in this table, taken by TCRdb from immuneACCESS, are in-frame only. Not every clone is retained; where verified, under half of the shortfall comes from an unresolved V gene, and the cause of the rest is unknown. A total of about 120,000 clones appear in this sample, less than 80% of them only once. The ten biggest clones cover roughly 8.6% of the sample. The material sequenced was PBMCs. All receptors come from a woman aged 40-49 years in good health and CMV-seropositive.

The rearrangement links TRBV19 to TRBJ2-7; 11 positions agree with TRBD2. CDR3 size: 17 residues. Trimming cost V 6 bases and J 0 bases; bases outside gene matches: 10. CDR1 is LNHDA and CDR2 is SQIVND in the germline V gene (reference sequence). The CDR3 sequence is CASSRGLAGLTSYEQYF. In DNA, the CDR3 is TGTGCCAGTAGCCGAGGACTAGCGGGCCTGACCTCCTACGAGCAGTACTTC.

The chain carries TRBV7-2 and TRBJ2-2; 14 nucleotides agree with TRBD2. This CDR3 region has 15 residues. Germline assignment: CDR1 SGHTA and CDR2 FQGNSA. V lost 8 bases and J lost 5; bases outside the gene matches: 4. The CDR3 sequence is CASGGLAGETGELFF. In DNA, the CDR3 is TGTGCCAGCGGGGGACTAGCGGGAGAAACCGGGGAGCTGTTTTTT.

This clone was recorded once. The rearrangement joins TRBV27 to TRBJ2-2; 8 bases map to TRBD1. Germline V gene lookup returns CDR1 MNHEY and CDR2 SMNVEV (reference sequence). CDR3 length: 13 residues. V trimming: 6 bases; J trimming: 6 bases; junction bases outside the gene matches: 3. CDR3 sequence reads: CASRVQGAGELFF. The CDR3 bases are TGTGCCAGCAGGGTACAGGGGGCCGGGGAGCTGTTTTTT.

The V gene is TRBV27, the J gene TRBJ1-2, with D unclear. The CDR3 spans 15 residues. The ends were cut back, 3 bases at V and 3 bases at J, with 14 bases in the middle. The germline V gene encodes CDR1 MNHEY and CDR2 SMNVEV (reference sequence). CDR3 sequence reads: CASSLEAGRYYGYTF. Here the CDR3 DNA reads TGTGCCAGCAGTTTGGAGGCGGGGAGGTACTATGGCTACACCTTC.

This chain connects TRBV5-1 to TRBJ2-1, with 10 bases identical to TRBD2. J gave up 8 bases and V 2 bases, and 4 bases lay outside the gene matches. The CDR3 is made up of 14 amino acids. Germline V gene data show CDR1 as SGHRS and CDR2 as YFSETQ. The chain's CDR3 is CASSLAGGPYEQFF. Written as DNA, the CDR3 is TGCGCCAGCAGCTTAGCGGGAGGGCCCTATGAGCAGTTCTTC.

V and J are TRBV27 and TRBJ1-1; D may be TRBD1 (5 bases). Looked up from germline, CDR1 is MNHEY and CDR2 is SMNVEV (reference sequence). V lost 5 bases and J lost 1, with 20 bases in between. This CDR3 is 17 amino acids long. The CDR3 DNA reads TGTGCCAGCAGTCCGGAACTCCAACAGGTACCGAACACTGAAGCTTTCTTT. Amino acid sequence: CASSPELQQVPNTEAFF.

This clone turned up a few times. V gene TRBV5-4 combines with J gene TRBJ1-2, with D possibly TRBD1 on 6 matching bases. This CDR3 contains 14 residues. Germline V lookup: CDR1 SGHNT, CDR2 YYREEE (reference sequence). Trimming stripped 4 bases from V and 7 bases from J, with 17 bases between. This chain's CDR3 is CASSLGLGALGYTF. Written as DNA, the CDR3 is TGTGCCAGCAGCCTGGGATTGGGGGCGCTTGGCTACACCTTC.

For the CDR3, the DNA is TGTGCCAGCAGCCCCCCGGGGGGCGGCACTGAAGCTTTCTTT. Encoded protein: CASSPPGGGTEAFF. This chain uses TRBV7-8 with TRBJ1-1; D might be TRBD1 (6 bases). This CDR3 contains 14 residues. V was trimmed by 5 bases and J by 4 bases, leaving 14 bases between them. Germline V lookup: CDR1 SGHVS, CDR2 FQNEAQ.

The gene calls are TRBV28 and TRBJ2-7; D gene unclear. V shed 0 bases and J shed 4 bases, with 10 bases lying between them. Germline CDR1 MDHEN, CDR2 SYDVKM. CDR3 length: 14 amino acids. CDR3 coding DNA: TGTGCCAGCAGTTTATGGCAGGCGAATTACGAGCAGTACTTC. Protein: CASSLWQANYEQYF.

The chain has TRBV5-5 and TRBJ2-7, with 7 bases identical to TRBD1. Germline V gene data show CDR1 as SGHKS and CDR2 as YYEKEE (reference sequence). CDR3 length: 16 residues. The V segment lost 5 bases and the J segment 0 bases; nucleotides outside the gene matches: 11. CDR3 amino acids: CASRPPIRDSSYEQYF. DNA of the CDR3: TGTGCCAGCAGGCCTCCTATAAGGGACAGCTCCTACGAGCAGTACTTC. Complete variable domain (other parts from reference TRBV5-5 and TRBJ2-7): DAGVTQSPTHLIKTRGQQVTLRCSPISGHKSVSWYQQVLGQGPQFIFQYYEKEERGRGNFPDRFSARQFPNYSSELNVNALLLGDSALYLCASRPPIRDSSYEQYFGPGTRLTVT.

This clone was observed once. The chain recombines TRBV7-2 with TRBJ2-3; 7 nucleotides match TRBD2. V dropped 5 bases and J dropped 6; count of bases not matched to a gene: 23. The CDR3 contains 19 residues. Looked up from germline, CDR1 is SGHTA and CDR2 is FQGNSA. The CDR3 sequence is CASSAPAGPPLSGRDTQYF. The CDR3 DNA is TGTGCCAGCAGCGCCCCAGCGGGCCCACCGTTATCCGGGAGGGATACGCAGTATTTT.

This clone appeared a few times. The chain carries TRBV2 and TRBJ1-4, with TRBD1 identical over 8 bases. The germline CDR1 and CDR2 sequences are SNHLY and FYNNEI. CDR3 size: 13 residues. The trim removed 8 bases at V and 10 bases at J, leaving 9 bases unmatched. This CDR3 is CASHNRGMVKLFF. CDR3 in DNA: TGTGCCAGCCATAACAGGGGGATGGTAAAACTGTTTTTT. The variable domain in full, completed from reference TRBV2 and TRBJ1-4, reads EPEVTQTPSHQVTQMGQEVILRCVPISNHLYFYWYRQILGQKVEFLVSFYNNEISEKSEIFDDQFSVERPDGSNFTLKIRSTKLEDSAMYFCASHNRGMVKLFFGSGTQLSVL.

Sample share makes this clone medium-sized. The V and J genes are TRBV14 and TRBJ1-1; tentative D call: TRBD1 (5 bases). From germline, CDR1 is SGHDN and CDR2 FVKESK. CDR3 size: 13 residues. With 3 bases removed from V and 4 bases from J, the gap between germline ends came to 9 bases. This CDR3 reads CASSQGLPTEAFF. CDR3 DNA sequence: TGTGCCAGCAGCCAGGGACTCCCCACTGAAGCTTTCTTT.

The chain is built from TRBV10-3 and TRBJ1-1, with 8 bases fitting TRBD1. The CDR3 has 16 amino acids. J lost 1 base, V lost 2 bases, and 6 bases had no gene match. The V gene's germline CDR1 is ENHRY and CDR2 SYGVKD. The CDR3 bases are TGTGCCATCAGTGAGGGACAGGGTGGATCGAACACTGAAGCTTTCTTT. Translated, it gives CAISEGQGGSNTEAFF.

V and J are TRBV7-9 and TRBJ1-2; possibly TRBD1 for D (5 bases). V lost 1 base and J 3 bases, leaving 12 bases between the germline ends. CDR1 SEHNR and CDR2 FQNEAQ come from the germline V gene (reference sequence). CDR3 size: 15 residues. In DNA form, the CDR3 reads TGTGCCAGCAGCTTAGAACCAGGGACTTACTATGGCTACACCTTC. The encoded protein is CASSLEPGTYYGYTF.

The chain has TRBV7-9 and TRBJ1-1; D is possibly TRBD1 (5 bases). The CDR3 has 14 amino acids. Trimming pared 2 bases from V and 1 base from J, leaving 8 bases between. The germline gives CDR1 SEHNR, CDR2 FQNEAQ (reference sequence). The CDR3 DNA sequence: TGTGCCAGCAGCTTATCGGGGGGGAACACTGAAGCTTTCTTT. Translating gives CASSLSGGNTEAFF.

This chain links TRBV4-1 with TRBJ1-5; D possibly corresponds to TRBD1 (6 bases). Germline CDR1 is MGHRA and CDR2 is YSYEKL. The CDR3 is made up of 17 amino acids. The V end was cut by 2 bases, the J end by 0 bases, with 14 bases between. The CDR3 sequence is CASSQYRVKFSNQPQHF. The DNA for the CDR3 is TGCGCCAGCAGCCAATACAGGGTTAAGTTTAGCAATCAGCCCCAGCATTTT.

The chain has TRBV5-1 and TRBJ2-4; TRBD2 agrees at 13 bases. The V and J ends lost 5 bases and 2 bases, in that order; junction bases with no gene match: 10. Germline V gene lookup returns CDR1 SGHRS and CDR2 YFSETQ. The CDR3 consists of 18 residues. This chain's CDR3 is CASRETSGRTGSKNIQYF. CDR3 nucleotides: TGCGCCAGCAGAGAGACTAGCGGGAGGACCGGGTCCAAAAACATTCAGTACTTC.

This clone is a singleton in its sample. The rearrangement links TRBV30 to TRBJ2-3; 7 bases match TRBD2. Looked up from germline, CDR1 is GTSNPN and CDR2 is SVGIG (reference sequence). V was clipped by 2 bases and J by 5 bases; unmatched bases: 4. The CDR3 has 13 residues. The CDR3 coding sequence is TGTGCCTGGAGTAGCGGGAATGTAGATACGCAGTATTTT. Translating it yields CAWSSGNVDTQYF.

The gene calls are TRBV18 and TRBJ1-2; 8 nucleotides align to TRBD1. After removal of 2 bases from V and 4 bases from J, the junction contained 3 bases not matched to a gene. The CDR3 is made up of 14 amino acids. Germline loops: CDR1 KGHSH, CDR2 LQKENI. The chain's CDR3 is CASSPGQGAYGYTF. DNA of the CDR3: TGTGCCAGCTCACCAGGACAGGGCGCCTATGGCTACACCTTC.

The CDR3 DNA reads TGTGCCAGCAGCCAAGAGGTCCGGGTGGGCTCCTACGAGCAGTACTTC. Encoded protein: CASSQEVRVGSYEQYF. This rearrangement joins TRBV4-2 to TRBJ2-7; D is undetermined. CDR3 length: 16 amino acids. CDR1 and CDR2 (germline): LGHNA, YNFKEQ. Between the trimmed V and J ends, which lost 0 bases and 0 bases, there was a span of 12 bases.

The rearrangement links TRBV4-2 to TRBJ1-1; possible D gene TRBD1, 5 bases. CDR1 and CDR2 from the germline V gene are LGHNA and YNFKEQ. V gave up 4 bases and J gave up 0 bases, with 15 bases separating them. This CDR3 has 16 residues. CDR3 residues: CASSPDAHRLNTEAFF. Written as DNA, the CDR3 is TGTGCCAGCAGCCCCGATGCCCACAGGCTGAACACTGAAGCTTTCTTT.

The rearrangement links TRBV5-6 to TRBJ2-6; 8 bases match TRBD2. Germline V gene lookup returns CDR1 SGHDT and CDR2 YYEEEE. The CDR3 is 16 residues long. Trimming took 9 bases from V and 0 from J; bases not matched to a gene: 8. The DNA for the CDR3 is TGTGCCACCCGCCCGGGAGGGCCCTCTGGGGCCAACGTCCTGACTTTC. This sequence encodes CATRPGGPSGANVLTF.

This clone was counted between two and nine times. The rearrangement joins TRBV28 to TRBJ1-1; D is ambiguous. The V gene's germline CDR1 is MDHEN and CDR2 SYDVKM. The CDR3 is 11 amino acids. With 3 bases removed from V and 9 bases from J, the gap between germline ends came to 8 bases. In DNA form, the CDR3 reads TGTGCCAGCAGTTTGCGGGAGAAAGCTTTCTTT. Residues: CASSLREKAFF.